This record covers a single T cell receptor (beta chain). Its target is unknown. The data derive from a study of radiotherapy plus CTLA-4 blockade in lung cancer. On the study more broadly: In about 20% of patients, objective responses were seen; roughly 28% had disease control.

This table comes from immunoSEQ multiplex PCR, and its TCRdb copy is limited to in-frame clones, with some not included. In the table there are approximately 39,000 clones, 55% to 75% of which are singletons. Points from the study as a whole: Radiotherapy with ipilimumab was followed by blood expansion of tumor-derived clones.

This specimen was peripheral blood, taken from a patient treated with radiotherapy plus ipilimumab. This TCR was recovered from a human donor with non-small cell lung cancer who had stable disease on radiotherapy plus ipilimumab.

The CDR3 protein is CASSSPRGESWETQYF. CDR3 DNA: TGTGCCAGCAGCTCCCCTCGGGGGGAAAGTTGGGAGACCCAGTACTTC. The V gene is TRBV7-2, the J gene TRBJ2-5; 7 nucleotides match TRBD2. V lost 4 bases to trimming and J lost 5 bases; unmatched junction nucleotides: 13. The CDR3 covers 16 residues. The germline gives CDR1 SGHTA, CDR2 FQGNSA. Filled out from reference TRBV7-2 and TRBJ2-5, the complete variable domain reads GAGVSQSPSNKVTEKGKDVELRCDPISGHTALYWYRQSLGQGLEFLIYFQGNSAPDKSGLPSDRFSAERTGGSVSTLTIQRTQQEDSAVYLCASSSPRGESWETQYFGPGTRLLVL.